This T cell receptor beta chain was sequenced during a study of OX40 agonist ivuxolimab in advanced cancers. Autoimmune disease history or systemic immunosuppression led to patient exclusion. The CDR3 extends over 12 amino acids. In germline, CDR1 is SQVTM, CDR2 ANQGSEA. The V gene lost 4 bases and the J gene lost 7 bases, with 13 bases spanning the gap. Sequencing was performed with immunoSEQ multiplex PCR; in TCRdb, only in-frame clones are kept and a portion is missing. The sample yields approximately 74,000 clones, 85% seen once. This sequence joins TRBV29-1 and TRBJ1-1; D gene unclear. This material consisted of CD4+ or CD8+ T cells sorted from blood, taken in a trial of the OX40 agonist ivuxolimab. This TCR derives from an adult with an advanced solid tumor such as melanoma, head and neck, liver or kidney cancer. CDR3 DNA sequence: TGCAGCGTTGCACGTTGGGTGGGTGAAGCTTTCTTT. This encodes CSVARWVGEAFF.